What follows are 20 T cell receptor beta chains derived from one specimen sequenced in a study of cytomegalovirus exposure and HLA in healthy donors. Use of 60 Vbeta and 13 Jbeta primers characterized the PCR. Clones were read by immunoSEQ multiplex PCR, and TCRdb kept only the in-frame ones, dropping some. The table includes 100,000 to 120,000 clones, around 84% detected once. Sequenced input: PBMCs. These receptors all come from a man aged 30-40 years in good health and CMV-seronegative.

The chain recombines TRBV5-4 with TRBJ1-1, with a weak D call TRBD1 (6 bases). CDR1 and CDR2 from the germline V gene are SGHNT and YYREEE (reference sequence). Trimming cost V 3 bases and J 2 bases, with 17 bases left between them. The CDR3 is 16 residues long. Here the CDR3 DNA reads TGTGCCAGCAGCTCTAAGCGGGGGGCAGTTAACACTGAAGCTTTCTTT. Encoded protein: CASSSKRGAVNTEAFF.

The V call is TRBV9, the J call TRBJ2-7, with 9 bases lining up with TRBD1. From germline, CDR1 is SGDLS and CDR2 YYNGEE. The CDR3 runs 15 residues. J was trimmed by 0 bases and V by 4 bases; bases with no gene match: 5. For the CDR3, the DNA is TGTGCCAGCAGCCCCGGGACAGGGCTCTCCTACGAGCAGTACTTC. Its protein product is CASSPGTGLSYEQYF.

There are a few counts of this clone. J is TRBJ2-7 and V is TRBV7-2; 15 nucleotides line up with TRBD2. CDR1 SGHTA and CDR2 FQGNSA come from the germline V gene. Trimming cost V 5 bases and J 6 bases; bases outside gene matches: 5. This CDR3 has 15 amino acids. The CDR3 here is CASSRTSGGAIEQYF. The DNA for the CDR3 is TGTGCCAGCAGCCGGACTAGCGGGGGGGCGATCGAGCAGTACTTC.

The V call is TRBV27, the J call TRBJ2-7, with 9 bases that match TRBD2. Trimming took 4 bases from V and 4 from J; bases not matched to a gene: 11. The CDR3 is 16 amino acids. Germline loops: CDR1 MNHEY, CDR2 SMNVEV (reference sequence). DNA for the CDR3: TGTGCCAGCAGTTCCCCCATGGGCGGGAGGGATTACGAGCAGTACTTC. This encodes CASSSPMGGRDYEQYF.

This chain uses TRBV19 with TRBJ1-3; D is perhaps TRBD1 (6 bases). The germline V and J ends were trimmed by 6 bases and 0 bases, with 12 bases remaining between them. The CDR3 has 15 residues. Per the germline V gene, CDR1 is LNHDA and CDR2 is SQIVND (reference sequence). CDR3 sequence (DNA): TGTGCCAGTAGGGTACAGGGTCTCTCTGGAAACACCATATATTTT. Translating it yields CASRVQGLSGNTIYF.

The chain links TRBV5-6 to TRBJ1-5; D is ambiguous. This CDR3 has 15 amino acids. Germline CDR1 and CDR2: SGHDT and YYEEEE. V gave up 1 base and J gave up 4 bases, with 12 bases separating them. The CDR3, as DNA: TGTGCCAGCAGCTTGTCTGAGACACCGAATCAGCCCCAGCATTTT. This codes for CASSLSETPNQPQHF.

This rearrangement joins TRBV6-5 to TRBJ1-1; maybe TRBD1 (5 bases). The CDR3 length is 11 residues. CDR1 is MNHEY, CDR2 SVGAGI, per germline. With 6 bases removed from V and 8 bases from J, the gap between germline ends came to 10 bases. CDR3 bases: TGTGCCAGCAGCCTTAACAGGGAAGCTTTCTTT. This sequence encodes CASSLNREAFF.

The chain joins TRBV19 to TRBJ2-5, with 9 bases fitting TRBD1. In germline, CDR1 is LNHDA, CDR2 SQIVND (reference sequence). The V segment lost 4 bases and the J segment 9 bases; nucleotides outside the gene matches: 6. The CDR3 totals 13 residues. The CDR3 DNA is TGTGCCAGTAGTAATACAGGGGGCGCGGCCCAGTACTTC. This encodes CASSNTGGAAQYF.

This clone has just a few counts. The chain joins TRBV13 to TRBJ2-7; possible D gene TRBD2, 5 bases. The ends were cut back, 6 bases at V and 1 base at J, with 10 bases in the middle. The CDR3 totals 13 residues. Germline assignment: CDR1 PRHDT and CDR2 FYEKMQ (reference sequence). Written as DNA, the CDR3 is TGTGCCAGCAGACGAAGGGAGTCCTACGAGCAGTACTTC. As protein: CASRRRESYEQYF.

J is TRBJ2-7 and V is TRBV5-4; TRBD1 matches at 8 bases. The CDR3 totals 14 residues. In germline, CDR1 is SGHNT, CDR2 YYREEE (reference sequence). J gave up 3 bases and V 4 bases, and 6 bases lay outside the gene matches. The CDR3 region is CASSRKDRVYEQYF. In DNA form, the CDR3 reads TGTGCCAGCAGCAGAAAGGACAGGGTCTACGAGCAGTACTTC.

The chain combines TRBV25-1 with TRBJ1-2, with D possibly TRBD1 on 5 matching bases. V was pared by 5 bases and J by 3 bases, with 13 bases between. Germline V gives CDR1 MGHDK, CDR2 SYGVNS. The CDR3 runs 14 residues. As DNA, the CDR3 is TGTGCCAGCAGTACCCAGGGTCCAGACTATGGCTACACCTTC. It specifies CASSTQGPDYGYTF.

This chain joins TRBV11-2 and TRBJ2-5, with D uncertain. The germline CDR1 and CDR2 sequences are SGHAT and FQNNGV. This CDR3 contains 11 residues. V lost 3 bases and J 4 bases, leaving 3 bases between the germline ends. CDR3 residues: CASSFRETQYF. The CDR3 DNA reads TGTGCCAGCAGCTTCAGAGAGACCCAGTACTTC. The full variable domain, in which reference TRBV11-2 and TRBJ2-5 provide the parts outside the CDR3, is EAGVAQSPRYKIIEKRQSVAFWCNPISGHATLYWYQQILGQGPKLLIQFQNNGVVDDSQLPKDRFSAERLKGVDSTLKIQPAKLEDSAVYLCASSFRETQYFGPGTRLLVL.

This clone was observed a handful of times. The chain has TRBV19 and TRBJ2-7; D is perhaps TRBD1 (6 bases). Per germline, CDR1 LNHDA and CDR2 SQIVND (reference sequence). The CDR3 extends over 13 amino acids. The germline V and J ends were trimmed by 4 bases and 6 bases, with 13 bases remaining between them. DNA for the CDR3: TGTGCCAGTAGTAGAAGGACAGAGACCGAGCAGTACTTC. It codes for CASSRRTETEQYF.

This clone has only a few counts. This chain joins TRBV27 and TRBJ2-5, with a weak D call TRBD2 (5 bases). The CDR3 contains 19 residues. The germline V gene encodes CDR1 MNHEY and CDR2 SMNVEV (reference sequence). The CDR3 sequence: CEDLPSLARTARIQETQYF. CDR3 bases: TGTGAGGACTTACCGAGCTTGGCACGGACGGCGAGAATCCAAGAGACCCAGTACTTC.

The chain is built from TRBV7-6 and TRBJ2-1; unclear D gene. Trimming took off 2 bases at V and 0 bases at J, with 5 bases between the two ends. The germline gives CDR1 SGHVS, CDR2 FNYEAQ. This CDR3 region has 14 residues. CDR3: CASSLRSSYNEQFF. CDR3 in DNA: TGTGCCAGCAGCTTACGCAGCTCCTACAATGAGCAGTTCTTC. The whole variable domain, remainder taken from reference TRBV7-6 and TRBJ2-1, is GAGVSQSPRYKVTKRGQDVALRCDPISGHVSLYWYRQALGQGPEFLTYFNYEAQQDKSGLPNDRFSAERPEGSISTLTIQRTEQRDSAMYRCASSLRSSYNEQFFGPGTRLTVL.

The V and J genes are TRBV6-5 and TRBJ1-2; D might be TRBD1 (5 bases). The CDR3 has 13 residues. Germline V gives CDR1 MNHEY, CDR2 SVGAGI. V was clipped by 7 bases and J by 8 bases, with 17 bases between them. Written as DNA, the CDR3 is TGTGCCAGCACACCAGGGAGGAGGGTCGGCTACACCTTC. Protein sequence: CASTPGRRVGYTF.

The chain recombines TRBV10-1 with TRBJ2-7; 7 positions match TRBD1. The length of the CDR3 is 12 residues. The trim removed 4 bases at V and 6 bases at J, leaving 3 bases unmatched. Germline assignment: CDR1 WNHNN and CDR2 SYGVQD (reference sequence). Here the CDR3 DNA reads TGCGCCAGCAGTGGACAGGGTCGCGAGCAGTACTTC. Translation: CASSGQGREQYF.

The V call is TRBV6-6, the J call TRBJ1-1, with D possibly being TRBD1 (5 bases). The CDR3 contains 15 residues. Deletions cut 7 bases from V and 1 base from J, with 16 bases between. Germline assignment: CDR1 MNHNY and CDR2 SVGAGI (reference sequence). Here the CDR3 DNA reads TGTGCCAGCAAGAGACATGCCCAGGGGAACACTGAAGCTTTCTTT. Encoded protein: CASKRHAQGNTEAFF.

This clone has only one observation. V and J are TRBV2 and TRBJ1-6, with D perhaps matching TRBD1 (5 bases). The V gene lost 6 bases and the J gene lost 6 bases, with 15 bases spanning the gap. Germline V lookup: CDR1 SNHLY, CDR2 FYNNEI. The CDR3 sequence is 15 residues long. CDR3 sequence reads: CASSPQGLGNSPLHF. For the CDR3, the DNA is TGTGCCAGCAGCCCGCAGGGTTTAGGTAATTCACCCCTCCACTTT.

V is TRBV28 and J is TRBJ1-2; weak D call: TRBD1 (5 bases). CDR1 is MDHEN and CDR2 is SYDVKM in the germline V gene. V lost 5 bases to trimming and J lost 7 bases, with 11 bases between them. The CDR3 spans 12 residues. This CDR3 is CASSGRRGGYTF. In nucleotides, the CDR3 is TGTGCCAGCAGTGGCCGAAGGGGTGGCTACACCTTC.